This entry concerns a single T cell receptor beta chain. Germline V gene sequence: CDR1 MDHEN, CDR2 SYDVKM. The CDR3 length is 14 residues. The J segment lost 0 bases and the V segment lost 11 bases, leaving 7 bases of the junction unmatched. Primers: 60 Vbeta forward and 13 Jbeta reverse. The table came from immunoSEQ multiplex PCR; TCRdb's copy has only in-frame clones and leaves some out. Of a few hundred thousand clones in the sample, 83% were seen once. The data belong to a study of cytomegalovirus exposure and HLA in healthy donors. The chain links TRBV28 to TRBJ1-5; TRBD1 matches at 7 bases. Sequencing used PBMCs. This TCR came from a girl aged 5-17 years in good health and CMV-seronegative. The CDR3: CALQTGLSNQPQHF. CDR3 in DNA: TGTGCCCTCCAGACAGGGCTTAGCAATCAGCCCCAGCATTTT.